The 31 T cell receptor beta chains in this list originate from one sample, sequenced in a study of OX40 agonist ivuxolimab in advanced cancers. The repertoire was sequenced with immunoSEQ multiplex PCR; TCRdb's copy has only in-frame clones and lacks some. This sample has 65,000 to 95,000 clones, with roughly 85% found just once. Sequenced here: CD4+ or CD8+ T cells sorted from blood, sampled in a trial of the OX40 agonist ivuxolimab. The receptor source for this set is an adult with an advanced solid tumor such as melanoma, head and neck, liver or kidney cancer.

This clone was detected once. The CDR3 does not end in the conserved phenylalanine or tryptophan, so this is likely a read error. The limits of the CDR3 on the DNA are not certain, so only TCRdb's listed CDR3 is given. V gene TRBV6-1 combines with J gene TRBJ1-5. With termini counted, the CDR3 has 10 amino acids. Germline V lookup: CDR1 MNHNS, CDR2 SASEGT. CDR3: CARDSNGAAR.

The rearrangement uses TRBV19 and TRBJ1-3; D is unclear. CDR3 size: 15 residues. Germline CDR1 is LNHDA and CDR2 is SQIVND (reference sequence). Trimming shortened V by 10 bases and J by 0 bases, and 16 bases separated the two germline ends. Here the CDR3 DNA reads TGTGCCACCGAACGGGCAGGCAACTCTGGAAACACCATATATTTT. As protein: CATERAGNSGNTIYF.

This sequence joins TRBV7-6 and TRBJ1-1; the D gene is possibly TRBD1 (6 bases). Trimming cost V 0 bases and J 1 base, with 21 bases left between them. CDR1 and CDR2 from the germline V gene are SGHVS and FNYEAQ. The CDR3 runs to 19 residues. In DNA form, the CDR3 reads TGTGCCAGCAGCTTAGCGCAGGGGAAACCCCCCCTAAGGAACACTGAAGCTTTCTTT. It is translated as CASSLAQGKPPLRNTEAFF.

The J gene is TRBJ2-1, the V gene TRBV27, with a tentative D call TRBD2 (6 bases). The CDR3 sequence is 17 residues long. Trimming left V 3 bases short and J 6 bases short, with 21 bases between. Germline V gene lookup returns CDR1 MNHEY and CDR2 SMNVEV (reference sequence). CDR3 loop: CASSLSWIGSPVNEQFF. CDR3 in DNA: TGTGCCAGCAGTTTGAGTTGGATCGGGAGTCCTGTCAATGAGCAGTTCTTC.

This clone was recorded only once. The CDR3 sequence is CASGYSGSTNTQYF. In DNA form, the CDR3 reads TGTGCTAGTGGTTACTCAGGGTCTACAAATACGCAGTATTTT. The V call is TRBV12-5, the J call TRBJ2-3; D is perhaps TRBD1 (5 bases). Per germline, CDR1 LGHNT and CDR2 FRNRAP. The CDR3 totals 14 residues. Trimming stripped 4 bases from V and 7 bases from J, with 15 bases between. The entire variable domain, with the rest obtained from reference TRBV12-5 and TRBJ2-3, is as follows: DARVTQTPRHKVTEMGQEVTMRCQPILGHNTVFWYRQTMMQGLELLAYFRNRAPLDDSGMPKDRFSAEMPDATLATLKIQPSEPRDSAVYFCASGYSGSTNTQYFGPGTRLTVL.

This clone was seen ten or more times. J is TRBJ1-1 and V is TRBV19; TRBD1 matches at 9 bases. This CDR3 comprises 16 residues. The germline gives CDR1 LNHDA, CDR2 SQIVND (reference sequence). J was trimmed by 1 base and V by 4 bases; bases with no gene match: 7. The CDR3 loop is CASSNPPGQGNTEAFF. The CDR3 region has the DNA TGTGCCAGTAGTAACCCGCCGGGACAGGGGAACACTGAAGCTTTCTTT.

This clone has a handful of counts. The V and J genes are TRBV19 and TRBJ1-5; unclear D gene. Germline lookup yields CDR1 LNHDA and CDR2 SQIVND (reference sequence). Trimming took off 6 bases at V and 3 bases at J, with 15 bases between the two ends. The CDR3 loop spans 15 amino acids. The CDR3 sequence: CASSVGRPTNQPQHF. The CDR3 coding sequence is TGTGCCAGTAGCGTGGGGAGGCCTACCAATCAGCCCCAGCATTTT. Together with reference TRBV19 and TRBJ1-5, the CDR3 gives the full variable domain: DGGITQSPKYLFRKEGQNVTLSCEQNLNHDAMYWYRQDPGQGLRLIYYSQIVNDFQKGDIAEGYSVSREKKESFPLTVTSAQKNPTAFYLCASSVGRPTNQPQHFGDGTRLSIL.

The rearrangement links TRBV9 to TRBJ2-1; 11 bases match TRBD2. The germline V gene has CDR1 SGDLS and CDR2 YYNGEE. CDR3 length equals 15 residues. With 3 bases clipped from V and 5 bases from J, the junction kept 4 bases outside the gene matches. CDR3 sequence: CASSEGLADHNEQFF. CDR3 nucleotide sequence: TGTGCCAGCAGCGAGGGACTAGCGGACCACAATGAGCAGTTCTTC.

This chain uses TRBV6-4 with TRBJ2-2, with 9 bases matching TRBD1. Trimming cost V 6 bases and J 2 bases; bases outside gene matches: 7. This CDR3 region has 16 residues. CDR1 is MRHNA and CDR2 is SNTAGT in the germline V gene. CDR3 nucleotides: TGTGCCAGCAGCGAGAGACAGGGGGTTAACACCGGGGAGCTGTTTTTT. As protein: CASSERQGVNTGELFF.

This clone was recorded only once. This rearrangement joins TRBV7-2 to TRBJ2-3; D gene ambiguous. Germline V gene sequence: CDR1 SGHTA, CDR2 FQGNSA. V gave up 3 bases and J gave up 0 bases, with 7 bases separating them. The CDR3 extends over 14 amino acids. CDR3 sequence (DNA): TGTGCCAGCAGCTTTGTCGGGAGCACAGATACGCAGTATTTT. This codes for CASSFVGSTDTQYF.

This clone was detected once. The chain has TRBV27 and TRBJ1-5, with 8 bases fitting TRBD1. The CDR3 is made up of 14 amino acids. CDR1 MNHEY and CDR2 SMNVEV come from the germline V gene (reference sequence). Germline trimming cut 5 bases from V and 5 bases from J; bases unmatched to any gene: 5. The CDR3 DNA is TGTGCCAGCAGTGGGACAGGATTGGATCAGCCCCAGCATTTT. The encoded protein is CASSGTGLDQPQHF.

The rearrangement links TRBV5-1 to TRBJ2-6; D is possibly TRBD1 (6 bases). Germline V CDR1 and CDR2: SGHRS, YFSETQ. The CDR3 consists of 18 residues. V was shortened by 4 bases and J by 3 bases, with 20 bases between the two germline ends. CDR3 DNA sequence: TGCGCCAGCAGCGCGGACGGGACAACGTCGGATGGGGCCAACGTCCTGACTTTC. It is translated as CASSADGTTSDGANVLTF.

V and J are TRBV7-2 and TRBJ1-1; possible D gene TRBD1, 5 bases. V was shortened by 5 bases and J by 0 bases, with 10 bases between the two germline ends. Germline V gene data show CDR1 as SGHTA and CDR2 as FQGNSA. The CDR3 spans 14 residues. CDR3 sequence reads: CASSPWGMNTEAFF. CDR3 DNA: TGTGCCAGCAGCCCTTGGGGGATGAACACTGAAGCTTTCTTT.

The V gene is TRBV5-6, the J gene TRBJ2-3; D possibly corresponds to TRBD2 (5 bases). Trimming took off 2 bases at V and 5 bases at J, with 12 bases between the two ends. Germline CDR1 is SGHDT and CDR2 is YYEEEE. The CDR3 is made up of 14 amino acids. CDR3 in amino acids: CASSLGGIRDTQYF. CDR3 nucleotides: TGTGCCAGCAGCTTAGGAGGCATCAGAGATACGCAGTATTTT.

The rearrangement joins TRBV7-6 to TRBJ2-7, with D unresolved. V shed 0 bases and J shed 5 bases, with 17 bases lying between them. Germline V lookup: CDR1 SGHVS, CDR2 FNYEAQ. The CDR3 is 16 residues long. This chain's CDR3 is CASSLALSSSPNEQYF. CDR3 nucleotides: TGTGCCAGCAGCTTAGCACTCTCCTCTTCTCCTAACGAGCAGTACTTC.

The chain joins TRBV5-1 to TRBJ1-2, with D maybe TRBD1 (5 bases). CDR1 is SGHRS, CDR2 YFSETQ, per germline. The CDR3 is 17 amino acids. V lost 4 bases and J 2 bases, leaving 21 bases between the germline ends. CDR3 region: CASSPGAGATSNYGYTF. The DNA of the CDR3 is TGCGCCAGCAGCCCTGGGGCGGGCGCGACATCCAACTATGGCTACACCTTC.

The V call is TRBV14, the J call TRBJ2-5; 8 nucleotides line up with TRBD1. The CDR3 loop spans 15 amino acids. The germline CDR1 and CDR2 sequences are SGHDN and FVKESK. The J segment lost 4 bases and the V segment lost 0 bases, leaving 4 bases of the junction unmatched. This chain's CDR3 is CASSQDRGRGETQYF. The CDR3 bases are TGTGCCAGCAGCCAAGACAGGGGGCGCGGAGAGACCCAGTACTTC.

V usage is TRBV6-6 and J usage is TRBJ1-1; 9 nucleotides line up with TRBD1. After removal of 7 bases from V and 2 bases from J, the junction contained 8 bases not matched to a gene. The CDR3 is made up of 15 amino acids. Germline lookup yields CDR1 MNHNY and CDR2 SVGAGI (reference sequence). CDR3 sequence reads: CASTPQGALNTEAFF. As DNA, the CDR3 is TGTGCCAGCACCCCACAGGGGGCTTTAAACACTGAAGCTTTCTTT.

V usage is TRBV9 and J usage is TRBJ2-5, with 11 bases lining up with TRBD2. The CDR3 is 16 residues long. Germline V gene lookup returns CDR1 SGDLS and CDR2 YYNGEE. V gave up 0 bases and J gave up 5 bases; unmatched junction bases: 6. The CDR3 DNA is TGTGCCAGCAGCGTAGTAATAGCGGGAGGGTTTGAGACCCAGTACTTC. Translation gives CASSVVIAGGFETQYF.

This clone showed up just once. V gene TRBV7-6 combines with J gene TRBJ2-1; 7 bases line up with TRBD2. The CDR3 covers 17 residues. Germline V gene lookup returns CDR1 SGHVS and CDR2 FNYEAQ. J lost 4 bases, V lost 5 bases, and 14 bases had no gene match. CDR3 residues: CASSPIGASGMYNEQFF. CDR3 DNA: TGTGCCAGCAGCCCCATAGGGGCCAGCGGGATGTACAATGAGCAGTTCTTC.

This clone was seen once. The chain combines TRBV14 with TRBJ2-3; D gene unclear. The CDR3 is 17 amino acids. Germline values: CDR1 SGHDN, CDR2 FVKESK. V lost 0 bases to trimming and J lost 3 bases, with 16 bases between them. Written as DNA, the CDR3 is TGTGCCAGCAGCCAAGATGATACACTGCTGTGGACAGATACGCAGTATTTT. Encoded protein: CASSQDDTLLWTDTQYF.

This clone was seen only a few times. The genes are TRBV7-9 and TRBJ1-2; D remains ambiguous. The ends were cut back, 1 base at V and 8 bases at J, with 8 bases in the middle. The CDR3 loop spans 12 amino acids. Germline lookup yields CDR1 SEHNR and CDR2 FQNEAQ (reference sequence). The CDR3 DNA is TGTGCCAGCAGCTTAGAAAAGGAAGGCTACACCTTC. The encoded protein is CASSLEKEGYTF.

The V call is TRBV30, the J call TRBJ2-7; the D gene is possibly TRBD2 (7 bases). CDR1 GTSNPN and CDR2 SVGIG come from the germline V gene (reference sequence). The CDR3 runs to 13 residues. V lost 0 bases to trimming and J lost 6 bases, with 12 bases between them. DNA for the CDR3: TGTGCCTGGAGTGTAGGGGGGGAAGGCGAGCAGTACTTC. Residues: CAWSVGGEGEQYF.

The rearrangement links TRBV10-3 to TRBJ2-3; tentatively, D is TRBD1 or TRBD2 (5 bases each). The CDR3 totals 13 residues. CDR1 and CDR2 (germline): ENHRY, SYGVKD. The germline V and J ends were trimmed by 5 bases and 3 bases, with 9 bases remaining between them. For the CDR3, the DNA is TGTGCCATCAGTCGAGAGGGGACAGATACGCAGTATTTT. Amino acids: CAISREGTDTQYF.

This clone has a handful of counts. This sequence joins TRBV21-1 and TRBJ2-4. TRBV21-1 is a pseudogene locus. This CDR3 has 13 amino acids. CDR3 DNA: TGTGCCAGCAGCAAAGATAGGACAAACATTCAGTACTTC. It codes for CASSKDRTNIQYF.

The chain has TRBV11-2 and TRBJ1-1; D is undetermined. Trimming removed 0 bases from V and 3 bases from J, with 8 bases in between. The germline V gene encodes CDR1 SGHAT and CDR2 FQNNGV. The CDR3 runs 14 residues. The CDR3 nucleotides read TGTGCCAGCAGCTTAGAACTGGCGGACACTGAAGCTTTCTTT. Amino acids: CASSLELADTEAFF. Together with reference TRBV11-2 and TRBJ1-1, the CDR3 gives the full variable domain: EAGVAQSPRYKIIEKRQSVAFWCNPISGHATLYWYQQILGQGPKLLIQFQNNGVVDDSQLPKDRFSAERLKGVDSTLKIQPAKLEDSAVYLCASSLELADTEAFFGQGTRLTVV.

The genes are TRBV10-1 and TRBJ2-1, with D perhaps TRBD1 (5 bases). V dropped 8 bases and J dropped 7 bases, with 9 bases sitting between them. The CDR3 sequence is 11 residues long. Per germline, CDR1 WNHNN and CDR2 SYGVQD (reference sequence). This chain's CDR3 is CASGAWNEQFF. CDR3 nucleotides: TGCGCCAGCGGGGCATGGAATGAGCAGTTCTTC.

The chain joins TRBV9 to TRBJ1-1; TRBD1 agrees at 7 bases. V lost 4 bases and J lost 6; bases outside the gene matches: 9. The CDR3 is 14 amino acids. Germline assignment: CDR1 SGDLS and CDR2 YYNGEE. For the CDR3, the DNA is TGTGCCAGCAGCCCCAGACAGGGATGGCCTGAAGCTTTCTTT. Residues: CASSPRQGWPEAFF.

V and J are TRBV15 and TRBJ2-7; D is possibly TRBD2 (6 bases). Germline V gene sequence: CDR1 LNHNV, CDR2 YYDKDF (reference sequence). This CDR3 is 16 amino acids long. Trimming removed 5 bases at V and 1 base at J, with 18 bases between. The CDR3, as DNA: TGTGCCACCAGCCCCCGGCTGGGGGACTCATCCTACGAGCAGTACTTC. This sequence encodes CATSPRLGDSSYEQYF.

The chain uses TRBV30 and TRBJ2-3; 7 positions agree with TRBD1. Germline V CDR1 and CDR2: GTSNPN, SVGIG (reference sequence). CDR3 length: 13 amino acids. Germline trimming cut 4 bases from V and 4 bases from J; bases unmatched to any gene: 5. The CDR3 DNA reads TGTGCCTGGACAGGGGGTCGGGCAGATACGCAGTATTTT. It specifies CAWTGGRADTQYF. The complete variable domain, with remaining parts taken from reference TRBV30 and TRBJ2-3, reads SQTIHQWPATLVQPVGSPLSLECTVEGTSNPNLYWYRQAAGRGLQLLFYSVGIGQISSEVPQNLSASRPQDRQFILSSKKLLLSDSGFYLCAWTGGRADTQYFGPGTRLTVL.

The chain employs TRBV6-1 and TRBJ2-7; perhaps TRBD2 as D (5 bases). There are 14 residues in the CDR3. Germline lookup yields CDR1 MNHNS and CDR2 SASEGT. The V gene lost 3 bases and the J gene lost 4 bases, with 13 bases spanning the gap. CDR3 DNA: TGTGCCAGCAGTGACGAGGGCCCTAGGTACGAGCAGTACTTC. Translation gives CASSDEGPRYEQYF.